The present TCR beta chain was sequenced within a study of T-cell memory formation after mild COVID-19. TCRdb fed the 5' RACE reads into MiXCR, producing one record per CDR3 protein. The sample records over 450,000 distinct CDR3 sequences, approximately 20% being singletons. This receptor was identified in an adult woman who had mild COVID-19 (a few samples of this study predate the infection). Cell type and time point are not known. The sequenced sample consisted of PBMCs or a T cell subset sorted from them (not recorded which).

The CDR3 loop is CATNSASQETQYF. The DNA for the CDR3 is TGTGCCACCAACTCCGCTTCCCAAGAGACCCAGTACTTC. This chain connects TRBV2 to TRBJ2-5, with no clear D. The germline gives CDR1 SNHLY, CDR2 FYNNEI. V lost 10 bases, J lost 1 base, and 13 bases lay in between. CDR3 length: 13 amino acids. The variable domain in full, with the rest retrieved from reference TRBV2 and TRBJ2-5, is EPEVTQTPSHQVTQMGQEVILRCVPISNHLYFYWYRQILGQKVEFLVSFYNNEISEKSEIFDDQFSVERPDGSNFTLKIRSTKLEDSAMYFCATNSASQETQYFGPGTRLLVL.